These 10 T cell receptor beta chains were sequenced from one sample in a study of early T cells in non-severe SARS-CoV-2 infection (dated by TCRdb to the early 2020s). The library was obtained by 5' RACE. This sample was sequenced with a NextSeq 500. TCRdb reran the public reads through fastp at Q25 and MiXCR, keeping productive beta chains. Every distinct CDR3 protein forms one entry, paired with its most common genes and DNA. The sample data list about 81,000 distinct CDR3 sequences, and 5% to 6.5% of these were observed just once. Together, the top ten hold 7.8% of the sample. Source material: whole blood. Every receptor here comes from an adult who was a healthcare worker with PCR-confirmed SARS-CoV-2 infection or an uninfected control (not recorded which).

In this sample, this clonotype turned up many times. The rearrangement links TRBV20-1 to TRBJ2-3, with TRBD1 as a possible D gene (5 bases). Trimming removed 6 bases from V and 1 base from J, with 20 bases in between. The CDR3 has 16 amino acids. Germline V gene data show CDR1 as DFQATT and CDR2 as SNEGSKA (reference sequence). The CDR3 DNA sequence: TGCAGTGCCCCTCCCCTCCAGGGCTCGGGCACAGATACGCAGTATTTT. Amino acid sequence: CSAPPLQGSGTDTQYF.

V and J are TRBV20-1 and TRBJ2-7; TRBD2 matches 13 bases. CDR1 DFQATT and CDR2 SNEGSKA come from the germline V gene (reference sequence). V shed 4 bases and J 0 bases; nucleotides not matched to a gene: 3. This CDR3 contains 15 residues. Written as DNA, the CDR3 is TGCAGTGCTAACGGACTAGCGGGAGACTCCTACGAGCAGTACTTC. This sequence encodes CSANGLAGDSYEQYF.

This clonotype was seen at least ten times. V gene TRBV28 combines with J gene TRBJ2-1; D ambiguous. V dropped 8 bases and J dropped 0 bases, with 5 bases sitting between them. The germline V gene has CDR1 MDHEN and CDR2 SYDVKM. The CDR3 is 12 residues long. The CDR3 DNA reads TGTGCCAGCGCAGTCTCCTACAATGAGCAGTTCTTC. It yields the protein CASAVSYNEQFF.

This clonotype was observed at least ten times. This chain links TRBV7-9 with TRBJ1-1; D call uncertain. The CDR3 runs to 14 residues. Per the germline V gene, CDR1 is SEHNR and CDR2 is FQNEAQ (reference sequence). Trimming removed 3 bases from V and 4 bases from J, with 12 bases in between. In DNA form, the CDR3 reads TGTGCCAGCAGCTTTGAGGCTCGCGGCACTGAAGCTTTCTTT. This codes for CASSFEARGTEAFF. Combining the CDR3 with reference TRBV7-9 and TRBJ1-1 gives the whole variable domain DTGVSQNPRHKITKRGQNVTFRCDPISEHNRLYWYRQTLGQGPEFLTYFQNEAQLEKSRLLSDRFSAERPKGSFSTLEIQRTEQGDSAMYLCASSFEARGTEAFFGQGTRLTVV.

The J gene is TRBJ1-4, the V gene TRBV5-5; perhaps TRBD1 as D (5 bases). V dropped 4 bases and J dropped 3 bases, with 13 bases sitting between them. The CDR3 loop spans 15 amino acids. Germline values: CDR1 SGHKS, CDR2 YYEKEE (reference sequence). CDR3 sequence: CASSEGANPNEKLFF. CDR3 nucleotide sequence: TGTGCCAGCAGCGAAGGGGCAAATCCTAATGAAAAACTGTTTTTT.

This clonotype was seen at least ten times. The chain has TRBV11-2 and TRBJ2-7; 10 nucleotides match TRBD1. V dropped 3 bases and J dropped 3; count of bases not matched to a gene: 5. This CDR3 has 15 amino acids. Germline V gives CDR1 SGHAT, CDR2 FQNNGV. CDR3 residues: CASSFPGQGLYEQYF. Here the CDR3 DNA reads TGTGCCAGCAGCTTCCCGGGACAGGGGCTCTACGAGCAGTACTTC. Full variable domain (missing parts from reference TRBV11-2 and TRBJ2-7): EAGVAQSPRYKIIEKRQSVAFWCNPISGHATLYWYQQILGQGPKLLIQFQNNGVVDDSQLPKDRFSAERLKGVDSTLKIQPAKLEDSAVYLCASSFPGQGLYEQYFGPGTRLTVT.

Concerning this clonotype: It may be a read error: a sequence one base away is much more abundant. This chain links TRBV24-1 with TRBJ2-3, with D possibly being TRBD2 (5 bases). The germline CDR1 and CDR2 sequences are KGHDR and SFDVKD. The CDR3 totals 13 residues. The CDR3 reads CVTAGENTDTQYF. The CDR3 nucleotides read TGTGTCACTGCCGGGGAAAACACAGATACGCAGTATTTT.

A note on this clonotype: One end of the junction varies from germline; a read error may be responsible. The CDR3 is CASSSRTGIGEMFF. The CDR3 DNA reads as TGCGCCAGCAGCTCCCGAACGGGGATCGGGGAGATGTTTTTT. The chain recombines TRBV4-3 with TRBJ2-2; weak D call: TRBD2 (5 bases). Germline V gives CDR1 LGHNA, CDR2 YSLEER. This CDR3 spans 14 amino acids.

The V and J genes are TRBV18 and TRBJ2-7, with 7 bases lining up with TRBD2. Trimming cost V 3 bases and J 3 bases; bases outside gene matches: 2. Germline lookup yields CDR1 KGHSH and CDR2 LQKENI. The CDR3 is 13 residues long. The CDR3 sequence: CASSPGGNYEQYF. The CDR3 DNA follows: TGTGCCAGCTCACCCGGGGGGAACTACGAGCAGTACTTC.

CDR3 in DNA: TGTGCCAGCAGCTTTGAACTAGCGGGGGAAGAGACCCAGTACTTC. It encodes CASSFELAGEETQYF. The chain is built from TRBV5-6 and TRBJ2-5; 11 bases align to TRBD2. The junction had 3 bases not matched to a gene; V was cut back by 2 bases and J by 3 bases. The CDR3 is made up of 15 amino acids. CDR1 and CDR2 from the germline V gene are SGHDT and YYEEEE.